This is a list of T cell receptor beta chains from one sample in a study of blood T cells in healthy people across ages. TCRdb ran MiXCR on the 5' RACE reads and lists one entry per CDR3 protein. Seen here are hundreds of thousands of distinct CDR3 sequences, 49% observed once, and the top ten hold roughly 34%. Sequencing was performed on blood. These receptors came from a woman aged 55-70 years in good health. The CDR3 runs from the conserved cysteine through the conserved F or W. The order of the fields is clone size, J gene, V gene, D gene, CDR3 DNA, CDR3 protein. The D gene is left open where the match is weak. The listing skips clone size in some rows; elsewhere it reads once, few, many or a size class.

NA | TRBJ1-1 | TRBV7-9 | NA | TGTGCCAGCAGCCTTAGTTTGGCCACTGAAGCTTTCTTT | CASSLSLATEAFF
few | TRBJ2-1 | TRBV4-3 | TRBD1 | TGCGCCAGCAGCCCCGGGACAGGGCTTGGAACGTCCTACAATGAGCAGTTCTTC | CASSPGTGLGTSYNEQFF
NA | TRBJ2-3 | TRBV5-1 | NA | TGCGCCAGCAATCAACACAGCGGCACAGATACGCAGTATTTT | CASNQHSGTDTQYF
NA | TRBJ2-5 | TRBV18 | TRBD2 | TGTGCCAGCTCACGGATGGGGGGGAAACAAGAGACCCAGTACTTC | CASSRMGGKQETQYF
NA | TRBJ1-4 | TRBV12-3/TRBV12-4 | NA | TGTGCCAGCAGTTGGCCCGAGGGCGAAAAACTGTTTTTT | CASSWPEGEKLFF
NA | TRBJ1-1 | TRBV10-3 | NA | TGTGCCATCAGTGAGGCTTTCGAGAACACTGAAGCTTTCTTT | CAISEAFENTEAFF
NA | TRBJ1-2 | TRBV5-4 | NA | TGTGCCAGCAGCTTGGCCGCTGGGGCCGGGAACTATGGCTACACCTTC | CASSLAAGAGNYGYTF
NA | TRBJ2-2 | TRBV27 | NA | TGTGCCAGCACCTTTGGGTGGGCGGACCTAGGGAACACCGGGGAGCTGTTTTTT | CASTFGWADLGNTGELFF
NA | TRBJ2-7 | TRBV20-1 | TRBD2 | TGCAGTGCTAGAGATCTCGGGACTAGCGGCACCTACGAGCAGTACTTC | CSARDLGTSGTYEQYF
NA | TRBJ2-5 | TRBV10-3 | TRBD1 | TGTGCCATCAGTGCGTCGGGACAGGGCAGGGAGACCCAGTACTTC | CAISASGQGRETQYF
NA | TRBJ2-1 | TRBV15 | NA | TGTGCCACCAGGCCCACCTACAATGAGCAGTTCTTC | CATRPTYNEQFF
few | TRBJ2-1 | TRBV29-1 | TRBD2 | TGCAGCGTTGAAGGTGGTCTAGCGGGAGACAATGAGCAGTTCTTC | CSVEGGLAGDNEQFF
many | TRBJ2-1 | TRBV7-8 | TRBD2 | TGTGCCAGCAGCCATCTTAGCGGGTCGGGGAATGAGCAGTTCTTC | CASSHLSGSGNEQFF
NA | TRBJ1-4 | TRBV7-2 | NA | TGTGCCAGCAGCGACCAGACAGCGTCTAATGAAAAACTGTTTTTT | CASSDQTASNEKLFF
NA | TRBJ1-1 | TRBV3-1 | TRBD1 | TGTGCCAGCAGCCTAAGGCCGGGACAGATAAACACTGAAGCTTTCTTT | CASSLRPGQINTEAFF
NA | TRBJ2-7 | TRBV7-2 | NA | TGTGCCAGCAGCCGCCGGGACCGGGCCTACAATGAGCAGTACTTC | CASSRRDRAYNEQYF
NA | TRBJ1-1 | TRBV3-1 | NA | TGTGCCAGCAGCCACCCGGCGGGGGGGAACACTGAAGCTTTCTTT | CASSHPAGGNTEAFF
NA | TRBJ2-5 | TRBV7-2 | TRBD1 | TGTGCCAGCAGCTTAGGGGGACAGGGGGCTTACGATGAGCAGTACTTC | CASSLGGQGAYDEQYF
few | TRBJ1-4 | TRBV25-1 | NA | TGTGCCAGCAGTGATAGTTACAGGCCTAATGAAAAACTGTTTTTT | CASSDSYRPNEKLFF
NA | TRBJ2-7 | TRBV7-2 | NA | TGTGCCAGCAGCTTAGCGGGAACCGACTCCTACGAGCAGTACTTC | CASSLAGTDSYEQYF
NA | TRBJ1-1 | TRBV12-3/TRBV12-4 | NA | TGTGCCAGCAGTTTGAGGGGGAACCCGAACACTGAAGCTTTCTTT | CASSLRGNPNTEAFF
NA | TRBJ2-3 | TRBV7-3 | TRBD2 | TGTGCCAGCAGCTTAGCCCCCGGAGGCGCGGGAGCGACAGATACGCAGTATTTT | CASSLAPGGAGATDTQYF
NA | TRBJ2-2 | TRBV7-9 | NA | TGTGCCAGCAGCTACAGGGAGGGTCACACCGGGGAGCTGTTTTTT | CASSYREGHTGELFF